A few counts support the clone carrying this T cell receptor (beta chain). Its antigen remains unidentified. Libraries for TCR beta were made by quantitative 5'-RACE with molecular barcodes. MiXCR was run by TCRdb on the 5' RACE reads, yielding one entry per CDR3 protein. This sample carries around 100,000 distinct CDR3 sequences, about 25% of them seen once, and the ten largest clones take over 9%. This sample is drawn from a study of CD8 T cells in ankylosing spondylitis. Study conclusions and caveats: Within matched ankylosing spondylitis synovial fluid, disease-linked clones were reportedly significantly enriched. It appeared that ankylosing spondylitis blood was characterized by a TCR beta motif of roughly 8 highly homologous variants.

With 6 bases clipped from V and 3 bases from J, the junction kept 7 bases outside the gene matches. This CDR3 comprises 14 residues. The germline V gene has CDR1 DFQATT and CDR2 SNEGSKA (reference sequence). The sequence derives from a male donor with ankylosing spondylitis. V and J are TRBV20-1 and TRBJ2-1; 8 nucleotides align to TRBD2. Specimen: synovial fluid, either unsorted or a sorted T cell fraction (not recorded which). This chain's CDR3 is CSAISGGGYNEQFF. In DNA form, the CDR3 reads TGCAGTGCCATCAGCGGGGGAGGCTACAATGAGCAGTTCTTC.